This T cell receptor beta chain was sequenced during a study of CD8 T cells in ankylosing spondylitis. Study results and limitations: Prior literature has documented some motif variants in synovial fluid and blood from reactive arthritis.

To note about this clonotype: The antigen remains unidentified.

TCRdb passed the 5' RACE reads through MiXCR, listing each CDR3 protein once. Among 200,000 to 300,000 distinct CDR3 sequences, about 10% were seen once, and the ten largest hold 6% to 8%. V lost 4 bases to trimming and J lost 4 bases; unmatched junction nucleotides: 15. The CDR3 is 18 residues long. Input material: blood, either unsorted or a sorted T cell fraction (not recorded which). The chain combines TRBV12-3 or TRBV12-4 with TRBJ2-1; 8 nucleotides align to TRBD2. The TCR originated in a male donor with ankylosing spondylitis or in good health (not recorded which). The CDR3 region has the DNA TGTGCCAGCAGTTCGCGAAGCATCGGGACTAGAACATACAATGAGCAGTTCTTC. Residues: CASSSRSIGTRTYNEQFF.